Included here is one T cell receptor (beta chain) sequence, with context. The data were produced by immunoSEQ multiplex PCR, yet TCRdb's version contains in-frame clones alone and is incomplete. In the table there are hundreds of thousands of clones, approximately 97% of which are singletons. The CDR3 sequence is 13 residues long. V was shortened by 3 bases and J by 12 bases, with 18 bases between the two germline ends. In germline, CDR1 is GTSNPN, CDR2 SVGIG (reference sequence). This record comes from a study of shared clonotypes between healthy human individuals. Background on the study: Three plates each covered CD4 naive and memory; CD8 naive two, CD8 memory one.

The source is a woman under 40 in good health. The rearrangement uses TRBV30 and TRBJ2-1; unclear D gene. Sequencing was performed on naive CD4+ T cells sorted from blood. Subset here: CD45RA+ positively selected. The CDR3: CAWSVLRVSGQFF. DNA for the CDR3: TGTGCCTGGAGCGTACTAAGGGTATCAGGGCAGTTCTTC.